This T cell receptor (beta chain) was observed in a study of cytotoxic CD8 clonotypes in ibrutinib-treated CLL. This CDR3 has 15 amino acids. The germline gives CDR1 LGHNA, CDR2 YSLEER. V was pared by 1 base and J by 2 bases, with 12 bases between. The protocol was immunoSEQ multiplex PCR, while the TCRdb copy is restricted to in-frame clones and leaves out a portion. There are a few hundred thousand clones in the sample; around 66% occur only once, and about 6.7% lies in the top ten. Source: PBMCs, taken after 36 months of ibrutinib treatment. The receptor comes from a human donor with chronic lymphocytic leukemia. The chain uses TRBV4-3 and TRBJ2-7, with D possibly being TRBD1 (6 bases). In nucleotides, the CDR3 is TGCGCCAGCAGCCAAGGACAGGTTGCCCCCTACGAGCAGTACTTC. It encodes CASSQGQVAPYEQYF.